This TCR beta chain was identified in a study of cytomegalovirus exposure and HLA in healthy donors. Study overall: Of 398 genotyped donors, more than 70% clustered with self-reported Caucasian donors. Notes on the study in general: Common viral pathogens were later found to be apparently linked to several of the most significant clusters. Excluded: some indistinguishable V segments such as TRBV6-2 and TRBV6-3. V- and J-gene trimming in TCR beta was tied to a missense DCLRE1C variant by an analysis performed later.

CDR1 is SQVTM and CDR2 is ANQGSEA in the germline V gene. The CDR3 contains 12 residues. The J segment lost 4 bases and the V segment lost 0 bases, leaving 0 bases of the junction unmatched. As concerns this clone: Its antigen is undetermined.

Both 60 Vbeta primers and 13 Jbeta primers went into the PCR. The protocol was immunoSEQ multiplex PCR, while the TCRdb copy is restricted to in-frame clones and leaves out a portion. The table lists more than 45,000 clones, 70% of them singletons. The sequence came from a woman in her fifties or sixties in good health and CMV-seropositive. The gene calls are TRBV29-1 and TRBJ2-7; 7 bases align to TRBD2. The sequenced sample consisted of PBMCs. The CDR3 DNA is TGCAGCGTTGAAGAGGGAGGGTACGAGCAGTACTTC. Translation gives CSVEEGGYEQYF.